Following are 21 T cell receptor beta chains from one sample sequenced in a study of T cell responses to AZD1222 COVID-19 vaccine. The table came from immunoSEQ multiplex PCR; TCRdb's copy has only in-frame clones and leaves some out. This sample has about 130,000 clones, with about nine tenths found just once. Specimen: peripheral blood, collected 28 days after the second AZD1222 dose. The receptors come from an adult who received the AZD1222 COVID-19 vaccine.

The chain employs TRBV13 and TRBJ2-7; 10 bases are a match to TRBD2. The V gene's germline CDR1 is PRHDT and CDR2 FYEKMQ (reference sequence). V trimming: 5 bases; J trimming: 0 bases; junction bases outside the gene matches: 7. The CDR3 is made up of 16 amino acids. The CDR3 sequence is CASSTNLAGDSYEQYF. Here the CDR3 DNA reads TGTGCCAGCAGCACCAATCTAGCGGGGGACTCCTACGAGCAGTACTTC.

The chain combines TRBV6-5 with TRBJ1-1, with unresolved D. Germline CDR1 is MNHEY and CDR2 is SVGAGI. The V end lost 6 bases, the J end lost 10 bases, and 12 bases lay between the germline ends. The CDR3 covers 11 residues. Here the CDR3 reads CASSYLKIAFF. The CDR3 region has the DNA TGTGCCAGCAGCTATTTAAAGATAGCTTTCTTT.

The rearrangement links TRBV6-1 to TRBJ2-3, with 10 bases aligning to TRBD1. The CDR3 totals 15 residues. The V and J ends lost 3 bases and 3 bases, in that order; junction bases with no gene match: 3. Germline V lookup: CDR1 MNHNS, CDR2 SASEGT. The CDR3 nucleotides are TGTGCCAGCAGTGATCTGGACAGGGGGACAGATACGCAGTATTTT. This encodes CASSDLDRGTDTQYF.

The chain couples TRBV11-1 to TRBJ2-2; D is uncertain. The CDR3 loop spans 11 amino acids. CDR1 and CDR2 (germline): SGHAT, FQDESV (reference sequence). Trimming pared 5 bases from V and 8 bases from J, leaving 6 bases between. In nucleotides, the CDR3 is TGTGCCAGCAGCCTACGAGGGGAGCTGTTTTTT. Protein: CASSLRGELFF. The full variable domain, with the rest looked up from reference TRBV11-1 and TRBJ2-2, is EAEVAQSPRYKITEKSQAVAFWCDPISGHATLYWYRQILGQGPELLVQFQDESVVDDSQLPKDRFSAERLKGVDSTLKIQPAELGDSAMYLCASSLRGELFFGEGSRLTVL.

The V call is TRBV7-8, the J call TRBJ1-1; 11 bases fit TRBD1. The CDR3 sequence is 15 residues long. Germline V gene sequence: CDR1 SGHVS, CDR2 FQNEAQ. V lost 3 bases to trimming and J lost 5 bases; unmatched junction nucleotides: 5. The CDR3 spells CASSFQDRGRTEAFF. CDR3 DNA: TGTGCCAGCAGCTTCCAGGACAGGGGGCGAACTGAAGCTTTCTTT.

This clone came up once. V gene TRBV2 combines with J gene TRBJ1-5, with a weak D call TRBD1 (6 bases). Germline V gene sequence: CDR1 SNHLY, CDR2 FYNNEI. Between the trimmed V and J ends, which lost 5 bases and 6 bases, there was a span of 14 bases. There are 14 residues in the CDR3. This CDR3 reads CASSSQGVGQPQHF. CDR3 DNA sequence: TGTGCCAGCAGTTCACAGGGTGTGGGTCAGCCCCAGCATTTT. Together with reference TRBV2 and TRBJ1-5, the CDR3 gives the full variable domain: EPEVTQTPSHQVTQMGQEVILRCVPISNHLYFYWYRQILGQKVEFLVSFYNNEISEKSEIFDDQFSVERPDGSNFTLKIRSTKLEDSAMYFCASSSQGVGQPQHFGDGTRLSIL.

The rearrangement uses TRBV5-1 and TRBJ2-1, with a tentative D call TRBD2 (6 bases). Germline CDR1 is SGHRS and CDR2 is YFSETQ. V lost 4 bases, J lost 9 bases, and 14 bases lay in between. CDR3 length: 13 residues. CDR3 coding DNA: TGCGCCAGCAGCCGGATACGGGAGCGTGAGCAGTTCTTC. Translation gives CASSRIREREQFF.

V usage is TRBV9 and J usage is TRBJ2-2, with D possibly TRBD1 on 5 matching bases. The V gene's germline CDR1 is SGDLS and CDR2 YYNGEE. V was trimmed by 3 bases and J by 3 bases, leaving 15 bases between them. The CDR3 consists of 16 residues. CDR3 protein: CASSDAAGWDTGELFF. The DNA for the CDR3 is TGTGCCAGCAGCGACGCGGCAGGGTGGGACACCGGGGAGCTGTTTTTT.

This clone was seen a single time. J is TRBJ1-4 and V is TRBV7-8; D not resolved. CDR3 length: 13 residues. Looked up from germline, CDR1 is SGHVS and CDR2 is FQNEAQ. Between the trimmed V and J ends, which lost 8 bases and 5 bases, there was a span of 12 bases. CDR3 residues: CASGTLVNEKLFF. The CDR3 DNA reads as TGTGCCAGCGGTACGCTGGTAAATGAAAAACTGTTTTTT.

This chain links TRBV5-1 with TRBJ2-7, with TRBD1 identical over 10 bases. The V gene end was trimmed by 7 bases and the J gene end by 1 base; junction bases not matched to a gene: 20. Germline CDR1 is SGHRS and CDR2 is YFSETQ. This CDR3 has 19 residues. This chain's CDR3 is CASSQTRDRGSRGSYEQYF. The CDR3 nucleotides are TGCGCCAGCTCCCAAACCCGGGACAGGGGTTCTCGCGGTTCCTACGAGCAGTACTTC.

This sequence joins TRBV29-1 and TRBJ2-4, with TRBD1 as a possible D gene (5 bases). This CDR3 has 14 amino acids. Trimming stripped 1 base from V and 7 bases from J, with 14 bases between. Germline lookup yields CDR1 SQVTM and CDR2 ANQGSEA. The CDR3 protein is CSVEAVQGWNIQYF. The DNA of the CDR3 is TGCAGCGTTGAAGCGGTGCAGGGTTGGAACATTCAGTACTTC.

The chain joins TRBV6-1 to TRBJ1-4, with D uncertain. V was cut by 2 bases and J by 8 bases, with 12 bases left in between. CDR3 length: 14 residues. Germline loops: CDR1 MNHNS, CDR2 SASEGT. The CDR3 spells CASSETPGMEKLFF. The CDR3 DNA is TGTGCCAGCAGTGAAACTCCAGGAATGGAAAAACTGTTTTTT.

The chain employs TRBV9 and TRBJ2-2, with D perhaps TRBD1 or TRBD2 (5 bases each). This CDR3 spans 16 amino acids. V was cut by 0 bases and J by 6 bases, with 15 bases left in between. Germline V CDR1 and CDR2: SGDLS, YYNGEE. CDR3 in DNA: TGTGCCAGCAGCGTAGGGGGTCGGGGCTTGGCCGGGGAGCTGTTTTTT. Translation gives CASSVGGRGLAGELFF.

The CDR3, as DNA: TGTGCCAGCAGTTTATCCCTAGCGAGACTCCAAGAGACCCAGTACTTC. It specifies CASSLSLARLQETQYF. This chain links TRBV28 with TRBJ2-5, with TRBD2 as a possible D gene (6 bases). Trimming pared 1 base from V and 1 base from J, leaving 13 bases between. The CDR3 has 16 residues. In germline, CDR1 is MDHEN, CDR2 SYDVKM. The whole variable domain, remainder taken from reference TRBV28 and TRBJ2-5, is DVKVTQSSRYLVKRTGEKVFLECVQDMDHENMFWYRQDPGLGLRLIYFSYDVKMKEKGDIPEGYSVSREKKERFSLILESASTNQTSMYLCASSLSLARLQETQYFGPGTRLLVL.

J is TRBJ2-1 and V is TRBV4-2; D is unclear. Between the trimmed V and J ends, which lost 1 base and 1 base, there was a span of 8 bases. The CDR3 totals 15 residues. In germline, CDR1 is LGHNA, CDR2 YNFKEQ. The CDR3 bases are TGTGCCAGCAGCCAAGGATCTCGATCCTACAATGAGCAGTTCTTC. Encoded protein: CASSQGSRSYNEQFF.

The rearrangement uses TRBV19 and TRBJ1-4, with D uncertain. V was cut by 4 bases and J by 2 bases, with 14 bases left in between. The germline V gene encodes CDR1 LNHDA and CDR2 SQIVND (reference sequence). The CDR3 runs to 16 residues. CDR3 sequence (DNA): TGTGCCAGTAGTAACCCTGAGTGGATGACTAATGAAAAACTGTTTTTT. Protein sequence: CASSNPEWMTNEKLFF. The full variable domain, rest sourced from reference TRBV19 and TRBJ1-4, is DGGITQSPKYLFRKEGQNVTLSCEQNLNHDAMYWYRQDPGQGLRLIYYSQIVNDFQKGDIAEGYSVSREKKESFPLTVTSAQKNPTAFYLCASSNPEWMTNEKLFFGSGTQLSVL.

V is TRBV20-1 and J is TRBJ2-7; maybe TRBD1 (5 bases). The ends were cut back, 4 bases at V and 2 bases at J, with 6 bases in the middle. The V gene's germline CDR1 is DFQATT and CDR2 SNEGSKA (reference sequence). CDR3 length: 11 residues. Here the CDR3 reads CSAKTAYEQYF. CDR3 DNA sequence: TGCAGTGCTAAGACAGCCTACGAGCAGTACTTC.

The J gene is TRBJ2-3, the V gene TRBV7-2; TRBD1 might be the D (6 bases). There are 14 residues in the CDR3. In germline, CDR1 is SGHTA, CDR2 FQGNSA. V was cut by 2 bases and J by 3 bases, with 9 bases left in between. This CDR3 reads CASSLQGLTDTQYF. The CDR3 DNA follows: TGTGCCAGCAGCTTACAGGGGCTGACAGATACGCAGTATTTT.

The sample holds a few counts of this clone. Other DNA sequences in this specimen translate into the identical CDR3. The J gene is TRBJ1-3, the V gene TRBV5-1; tentative D call: TRBD1 (5 bases). Germline CDR1 is SGHRS and CDR2 is YFSETQ. The CDR3 length is 14 residues. Trimming cost V 0 bases and J 7 bases, with 11 bases left between them. Here the CDR3 reads CASSLATGLNTIYF. In DNA form, the CDR3 reads TGCGCCAGCAGCTTGGCCACAGGTTTGAACACCATATATTTT.

This clone was picked up a small number of times. The chain links TRBV5-1 to TRBJ2-6; the match to TRBD2 covers 9 bases. V trimming: 3 bases; J trimming: 1 base; junction bases outside the gene matches: 11. The V gene's germline CDR1 is SGHRS and CDR2 YFSETQ. This CDR3 is built from 19 residues. This chain's CDR3 is CASSSVKTSGLSGANVLTF. CDR3 DNA: TGCGCCAGCAGCTCAGTAAAGACTAGCGGCCTATCTGGGGCCAACGTCCTGACTTTC.

This chain connects TRBV20-1 to TRBJ2-1; no clear D gene. V lost 3 bases, J lost 8 bases, and 14 bases lay in between. Germline loops: CDR1 DFQATT, CDR2 SNEGSKA (reference sequence). The CDR3 loop spans 13 amino acids. The chain's CDR3 is CSASFMPNHEQFF. In nucleotides, the CDR3 is TGCAGTGCTAGTTTCATGCCAAACCATGAGCAGTTCTTC.